Listed below are T cell receptor beta chains from one sample, sequenced in a study of identical twins. Each CDR3 protein gets one entry after TCRdb re-called the 5' RACE reads with MiXCR. Here the sample spans some 570,000 distinct CDR3 sequences, 20% to 25% being singletons. The sample was also reused in another study, on yellow fever vaccine responses in identical twins.

Sequencing used CD4+ T cells sorted from blood. These receptors originate from a woman aged 18-29 years in good health. The CDR3 runs from the conserved cysteine through the conserved F or W. The D gene is left open where the match is weak. Clone sizes are given selectively: once, few, many, or a class where the clone is expanded.

V gene: TRBV20-1
clone size: NA
D gene: NA
J gene: TRBJ2-2
CDR3 protein: CSAGPHNANTGELFF
CDR3 DNA: TGCAGTGCTGGCCCGCACAACGCGAACACCGGGGAGCTGTTTTTT

V gene: TRBV20-1
clone size: NA
D gene: TRBD2
J gene: TRBJ2-7
CDR3 protein: CSATLSGIIYEQYF
CDR3 DNA: TGCAGTGCTACCTTGAGCGGGATTATCTACGAGCAGTACTTC

V gene: TRBV12-3/TRBV12-4
clone size: NA
D gene: NA
J gene: TRBJ1-6
CDR3 protein: CASRVGLRSPLHF
CDR3 DNA: TGTGCCAGCAGGGTCGGGTTGAGGTCACCCCTCCACTTT

V gene: TRBV5-5
clone size: NA
D gene: NA
J gene: TRBJ1-4
CDR3 protein: CASSLHGDGWEKLFF
CDR3 DNA: TGTGCCAGCAGCTTGCACGGGGACGGTTGGGAAAAACTGTTTTTT

V gene: TRBV12-3/TRBV12-4
clone size: NA
D gene: NA
J gene: TRBJ1-1
CDR3 protein: CALQPAANTEAFF
CDR3 DNA: TGTGCCTTGCAGCCGGCAGCGAACACTGAAGCTTTCTTT

V gene: TRBV24-1
clone size: few
D gene: NA
J gene: TRBJ2-5
CDR3 protein: CATSDPTGHTETQYF
CDR3 DNA: TGTGCCACCAGTGATCCAACCGGGCATACGGAGACCCAGTACTTC

V gene: TRBV12-3/TRBV12-4
clone size: NA
D gene: NA
J gene: TRBJ1-2
CDR3 protein: CASSRGGRTNYGYTF
CDR3 DNA: TGTGCCAGCAGCCGCGGGGGTCGGACTAACTATGGCTACACCTTC

V gene: TRBV11-2
clone size: few
D gene: TRBD2
J gene: TRBJ2-1
CDR3 protein: CASSSLAGGTLIGREQFF
CDR3 DNA: TGTGCCAGCAGCTCCCTAGCGGGGGGGACTCTTATCGGGCGCGAGCAGTTCTTC

V gene: TRBV5-8
clone size: few
D gene: NA
J gene: TRBJ1-2
CDR3 protein: CASSLSAGLYGYTF
CDR3 DNA: TGTGCCAGCAGCTTGTCGGCGGGCCTCTATGGCTACACCTTC

V gene: TRBV5-1
clone size: NA
D gene: TRBD1
J gene: TRBJ1-1
CDR3 protein: CASSLRGQGWTEAFF
CDR3 DNA: TGCGCCAGCAGCTTAAGGGGACAGGGATGGACTGAAGCTTTCTTT

V gene: TRBV24-1
clone size: few
D gene: NA
J gene: TRBJ2-2
CDR3 protein: CATSEHNIRTGELFF
CDR3 DNA: TGTGCCACCAGTGAACACAACATTAGGACCGGGGAGCTGTTTTTT

V gene: TRBV6-1
clone size: NA
D gene: NA
J gene: TRBJ2-7
CDR3 protein: CASSPRDLTYEQYF
CDR3 DNA: TGTGCCAGCAGTCCCCGGGACCTAACCTACGAGCAGTACTTC

V gene: TRBV5-6
clone size: few
D gene: TRBD2
J gene: TRBJ2-3
CDR3 protein: CASSWRVSGYRNTQYF
CDR3 DNA: TGTGCCAGCAGCTGGAGAGTTAGCGGGTATCGGAATACGCAGTATTTT

V gene: TRBV7-9
clone size: few
D gene: NA
J gene: TRBJ1-6
CDR3 protein: CASSPTGYGNSPLHF
CDR3 DNA: TGTGCCAGCAGCCCCACAGGGTATGGCAATTCACCCCTCCACTTT

V gene: TRBV4-1
clone size: once
D gene: TRBD2
J gene: TRBJ2-5
CDR3 protein: CASSQDRGISGGNEETQYF
CDR3 DNA: TGCGCCAGCAGCCAAGATCGGGGAATTAGCGGGGGGAACGAAGAGACCCAGTACTTC

V gene: TRBV11-2
clone size: NA
D gene: TRBD2
J gene: TRBJ2-1
CDR3 protein: CASTQWSSGSLNEQFF
CDR3 DNA: TGTGCCAGCACCCAGTGGTCCAGCGGGAGTTTAAATGAGCAGTTCTTC

V gene: TRBV29-1
clone size: NA
D gene: NA
J gene: TRBJ1-5
CDR3 protein: CSVPAGPGGSNQPQHF
CDR3 DNA: TGCAGCGTCCCGGCAGGCCCGGGAGGTAGCAATCAGCCCCAGCATTTT

V gene: TRBV10-3
clone size: NA
D gene: NA
J gene: TRBJ1-1
CDR3 protein: CATLGGGGTEAFF
CDR3 DNA: TGTGCCACCCTGGGGGGTGGGGGCACTGAAGCTTTCTTT

V gene: TRBV6-5
clone size: NA
D gene: TRBD1
J gene: TRBJ2-7
CDR3 protein: CASSYLRDRSSYEQYF
CDR3 DNA: TGTGCCAGCAGTTACCTCCGGGACAGGTCATCCTACGAGCAGTACTTC

V gene: TRBV20-1
clone size: NA
D gene: NA
J gene: TRBJ2-5
CDR3 protein: CSALTDTIRETQYF
CDR3 DNA: TGCAGTGCCCTGACCGACACCATCAGGGAGACCCAGTACTTC

V gene: TRBV6-1
clone size: few
D gene: TRBD1
J gene: TRBJ1-1
CDR3 protein: CASYTGTENTEAFF
CDR3 DNA: TGTGCCAGCTACACCGGGACAGAAAACACTGAAGCTTTCTTT

V gene: TRBV6-1
clone size: NA
D gene: NA
J gene: TRBJ1-2
CDR3 protein: CASSEVKGYGGYTF
CDR3 DNA: TGTGCCAGCAGTGAAGTGAAGGGATACGGTGGCTACACCTTC

V gene: TRBV2
clone size: NA
D gene: NA
J gene: TRBJ2-1
CDR3 protein: CASSGSIRQFF
CDR3 DNA: TGTGCCAGCAGTGGATCCATACGGCAGTTCTTC

V gene: TRBV20-1
clone size: once
D gene: NA
J gene: TRBJ2-3
CDR3 protein: CSARDRGPTDTQYF
CDR3 DNA: TGCAGTGCTAGAGACAGGGGACCCACAGATACGCAGTATTTT

V gene: TRBV3-1
clone size: few
D gene: NA
J gene: TRBJ2-2
CDR3 protein: CASSQDRPPNTGELFF
CDR3 DNA: TGTGCCAGCAGCCAGGACAGACCCCCGAACACCGGGGAGCTGTTTTTT

V gene: TRBV5-6
clone size: NA
D gene: TRBD1
J gene: TRBJ2-1
CDR3 protein: CASRMGQGGYNEQFF
CDR3 DNA: TGTGCCAGCAGGATGGGACAGGGGGGATACAATGAGCAGTTCTTC

V gene: TRBV20-1
clone size: few
D gene: NA
J gene: TRBJ1-5
CDR3 protein: CSPHGTRDQPQHF
CDR3 DNA: TGCAGTCCCCACGGGACCAGAGATCAGCCCCAGCATTTT

V gene: TRBV28
clone size: few
D gene: NA
J gene: TRBJ2-2
CDR3 protein: CASSPPYLQGTGELFF
CDR3 DNA: TGTGCCAGCAGTCCTCCCTACCTCCAGGGCACCGGGGAGCTGTTTTTT

V gene: TRBV5-1
clone size: NA
D gene: NA
J gene: TRBJ2-5
CDR3 protein: CASSLARTGGGETQYF
CDR3 DNA: TGCGCCAGCAGCTTGGCCCGGACAGGCGGAGGGGAGACCCAGTACTTC

V gene: TRBV28
clone size: NA
D gene: TRBD2
J gene: TRBJ2-1
CDR3 protein: CASQAGGPGNEQFF
CDR3 DNA: TGTGCCAGTCAAGCGGGAGGGCCGGGTAATGAGCAGTTCTTC

V gene: TRBV5-1
clone size: NA
D gene: TRBD2
J gene: TRBJ2-1
CDR3 protein: CASSWGSSGLEEQFF
CDR3 DNA: TGCGCCAGCAGCTGGGGGTCTAGCGGCCTTGAAGAGCAGTTCTTC

V gene: TRBV20-1
clone size: NA
D gene: TRBD2
J gene: TRBJ2-7
CDR3 protein: CRGLGLAGTYEQYF
CDR3 DNA: TGCAGAGGCCTGGGACTAGCGGGAACCTACGAGCAGTACTTC

V gene: TRBV6-1
clone size: NA
D gene: NA
J gene: TRBJ2-2
CDR3 protein: CASSPEGYTGELFF
CDR3 DNA: TGTGCCAGCAGCCCGGAGGGCTACACCGGGGAGCTGTTTTTT

V gene: TRBV11-2
clone size: NA
D gene: TRBD1
J gene: TRBJ2-2
CDR3 protein: CASSLTGTVNTGELFF
CDR3 DNA: TGTGCCAGCAGCTTAACCGGGACAGTGAACACCGGGGAGCTGTTTTTT

V gene: TRBV6-2/TRBV6-3
clone size: few
D gene: NA
J gene: TRBJ2-7
CDR3 protein: CASSSPGYEQYF
CDR3 DNA: TGTGCCAGCAGCTCCCCGGGGTACGAGCAGTACTTC

V gene: TRBV4-2
clone size: NA
D gene: NA
J gene: TRBJ2-6
CDR3 protein: CASSQESGSGANVLTF
CDR3 DNA: TGTGCCAGCAGCCAAGAGTCTGGCTCTGGGGCCAACGTCCTGACTTTC

V gene: TRBV12-3/TRBV12-4
clone size: NA
D gene: NA
J gene: TRBJ1-3
CDR3 protein: CASNYIGGSGNTIYF
CDR3 DNA: TGTGCCAGCAACTACATTGGAGGCTCTGGAAACACCATATATTTT

V gene: TRBV20-1
clone size: NA
D gene: NA
J gene: TRBJ2-3
CDR3 protein: CSARDLSLTDTQYF
CDR3 DNA: TGCAGTGCTAGAGATTTATCTCTTACAGATACGCAGTATTTT

V gene: TRBV20-1
clone size: few
D gene: NA
J gene: TRBJ2-1
CDR3 protein: CSAKDPTGSSYNEQFF
CDR3 DNA: TGCAGTGCCAAGGACCCGACAGGCAGCTCCTACAATGAGCAGTTCTTC

V gene: TRBV27
clone size: few
D gene: NA
J gene: TRBJ1-6
CDR3 protein: CASTGDTNNSPLHF
CDR3 DNA: TGTGCCAGCACCGGGGACACCAATAATTCACCCCTCCACTTT

V gene: TRBV6-2/TRBV6-3
clone size: NA
D gene: NA
J gene: TRBJ1-1
CDR3 protein: CASSYRAEAFF
CDR3 DNA: TGTGCCAGCAGTTACAGGGCTGAAGCTTTCTTT

V gene: TRBV12-3/TRBV12-4
clone size: NA
D gene: NA
J gene: TRBJ2-7
CDR3 protein: CASSLIYYEQYF
CDR3 DNA: TGTGCCAGCAGTTTAATTTATTACGAGCAGTACTTC

V gene: TRBV4-2
clone size: NA
D gene: NA
J gene: TRBJ2-3
CDR3 protein: CASSQGSETETQYF
CDR3 DNA: TGTGCCAGCAGCCAAGGTAGCGAAACAGAAACGCAGTATTTT

V gene: TRBV24-1
clone size: NA
D gene: NA
J gene: TRBJ2-1
CDR3 protein: CATRSPTSKQFF
CDR3 DNA: TGTGCCACCCGGAGTCCTACTAGCAAGCAGTTCTTC

V gene: TRBV10-2
clone size: NA
D gene: TRBD2
J gene: TRBJ2-1
CDR3 protein: CASSESTSGDNEQFF
CDR3 DNA: TGCGCCAGCAGTGAGTCGACTAGCGGAGACAATGAGCAGTTCTTC

V gene: TRBV29-1
clone size: NA
D gene: NA
J gene: TRBJ2-1
CDR3 protein: CISHEGNEQFF
CDR3 DNA: TGCATATCTCATGAGGGAAATGAGCAGTTCTTC

V gene: TRBV4-1
clone size: few
D gene: TRBD1
J gene: TRBJ1-1
CDR3 protein: CASSQDGTGYVATEAFF
CDR3 DNA: TGCGCCAGCAGCCAAGATGGGACAGGGTATGTGGCCACTGAAGCTTTCTTT

V gene: TRBV10-1
clone size: NA
D gene: NA
J gene: TRBJ2-3
CDR3 protein: CASSDRGGVTDTQYF
CDR3 DNA: TGCGCCAGCAGTGACCGAGGGGGAGTCACAGATACGCAGTATTTT

V gene: TRBV20-1
clone size: NA
D gene: NA
J gene: TRBJ2-2
CDR3 protein: CSARDPAQNTGELFF
CDR3 DNA: TGCAGTGCTAGAGATCCAGCCCAGAACACCGGGGAGCTGTTTTTT

V gene: TRBV28
clone size: few
D gene: NA
J gene: TRBJ1-5
CDR3 protein: CASSGTVRSNQPQHF
CDR3 DNA: TGTGCCAGCAGTGGAACAGTCCGGAGCAATCAGCCCCAGCATTTT

V gene: TRBV6-1
clone size: NA
D gene: NA
J gene: TRBJ1-2
CDR3 protein: CASNRQPNPKANYGYTF
CDR3 DNA: TGTGCCAGCAACCGACAACCGAACCCCAAAGCTAACTATGGCTACACCTTC

V gene: TRBV12-3/TRBV12-4
clone size: NA
D gene: TRBD1
J gene: TRBJ1-6
CDR3 protein: CASSRDRILSPLHF
CDR3 DNA: TGTGCCAGCAGCCGGGACAGGATTCTGTCACCCCTCCACTTT

V gene: TRBV12-5
clone size: NA
D gene: NA
J gene: TRBJ1-5
CDR3 protein: CASGFLGSNQPQHF
CDR3 DNA: TGTGCTAGTGGTTTTCTCGGATCTAATCAGCCCCAGCATTTT

V gene: TRBV12-3/TRBV12-4
clone size: NA
D gene: NA
J gene: TRBJ2-4
CDR3 protein: CASNNQGGKNIQYF
CDR3 DNA: TGTGCCAGCAACAACCAGGGTGGCAAAAACATTCAGTACTTC

V gene: TRBV3-1
clone size: few
D gene: NA
J gene: TRBJ1-4
CDR3 protein: CASSQGTVNEKLFF
CDR3 DNA: TGTGCCAGCAGCCAAGGGACAGTTAATGAAAAACTGTTTTTT

V gene: TRBV5-1
clone size: NA
D gene: NA
J gene: TRBJ2-7
CDR3 protein: CASSLNLANGEQYF
CDR3 DNA: TGCGCCAGCAGCTTGAATCTGGCGAACGGGGAGCAGTACTTC

V gene: TRBV9
clone size: NA
D gene: TRBD2
J gene: TRBJ2-2
CDR3 protein: CASSARLAVTGELFF
CDR3 DNA: TGTGCCAGCAGCGCCCGACTAGCAGTCACCGGGGAGCTGTTTTTT

V gene: TRBV6-1
clone size: NA
D gene: TRBD2
J gene: TRBJ2-5
CDR3 protein: CASSPFDSGEKTQYF
CDR3 DNA: TGTGCCAGCAGTCCTTTTGATAGCGGGGAAAAGACCCAGTACTTC

V gene: TRBV7-3
clone size: NA
D gene: NA
J gene: TRBJ2-2
CDR3 protein: CASKSSGGGTGELFF
CDR3 DNA: TGTGCCAGCAAATCCTCAGGGGGGGGCACCGGGGAGCTGTTTTTT

V gene: TRBV12-3/TRBV12-4
clone size: few
D gene: TRBD1
J gene: TRBJ1-1
CDR3 protein: CASSLRGRRAEAFF
CDR3 DNA: TGTGCCAGCAGTTTAAGGGGGCGCAGGGCTGAAGCTTTCTTT